The 5 T cell receptor beta chains presented below share a single source sample, sequenced in a study of T cells in Graves' hyperthyroidism and ophthalmopathy (dated by TCRdb to between 2018 and 2020). The library came from multiplex PCR. The listed sequencing device is Illumina HiSeq 2000. Amplification of TCR beta CDR3 regions was carried out from RNA transcripts. A first-round RT-PCR of the TCR CDR3 used the HTBI primer set with the Qiagen OneStep RT-PCR kit. TCRdb reprocessed the public reads (quality trimming at Q25 with fastp, clone calling with MiXCR) and kept in-frame beta chains. One record per CDR3 amino acid sequence lists the most common genes and DNA. The table for this sample lists about 640,000 distinct CDR3 sequences; roughly 20% of them were counted only once. The leading ten clones occupy more than 30% of the sample. The sequencing sample was made of blood. The receptors derive from a man aged 25-40 years with Graves' ophthalmopathy.

This clonotype was picked up a small number of times. The chain recombines TRBV20-1 with TRBJ2-1, with D possibly TRBD2 on 6 matching bases. This CDR3 is 12 amino acids long. The germline gives CDR1 DFQATT, CDR2 SNEGSKA (reference sequence). Between the trimmed V and J ends, which lost 2 bases and 7 bases, there was a span of 9 bases. This CDR3 is CSARRELNEQFF. The CDR3 DNA follows: TGCAGTGCTAGACGGGAGCTAAATGAGCAGTTCTTC.

This clonotype was seen more than once but under ten times. The chain has TRBV20-1 and TRBJ1-2; no clear D. V shed 4 bases and J shed 8 bases, with 8 bases lying between them. The germline CDR1 and CDR2 sequences are DFQATT and SNEGSKA (reference sequence). The CDR3 contains 10 residues. The CDR3 region is CSATKAGYTF. The CDR3 nucleotides are TGCAGTGCTACGAAGGCCGGCTACACCTTC.

This clonotype appeared a few times. V gene TRBV7-3 combines with J gene TRBJ2-3; no definite D call. The V end lost 6 bases, the J end lost 4 bases, and 11 bases lay between the germline ends. CDR1 and CDR2 from the germline V gene are SGHTA and FQGTGA. The CDR3 covers 13 residues. The CDR3: CASSLNSADTQYF. For the CDR3, the DNA is TGTGCCAGCAGTCTAAACAGCGCAGATACGCAGTATTTT.

This clonotype came up a few times. The V and J genes are TRBV30 and TRBJ2-1, with D possibly matching TRBD1 (6 bases). This CDR3 contains 12 residues. V was clipped by 4 bases and J by 9 bases, with 13 bases between them. Germline-derived CDR1 and CDR2 are GTSNPN and SVGIG (reference sequence). The CDR3 is CAWKADSLEQFF. The CDR3 region has the DNA TGTGCCTGGAAAGCGGACAGTCTTGAGCAGTTCTTC.

This clonotype was observed many times. The chain carries TRBV28 and TRBJ2-1, with D perhaps given as TRBD1 or TRBD2 (5 bases each). Germline loops: CDR1 MDHEN, CDR2 SYDVKM. The CDR3 runs to 17 residues. V lost 3 bases and J lost 4, with 19 bases in between. In DNA, the CDR3 is TGTGCCAGCAGTTTTCGAACGGGGCAGAAGCATTACAATGAGCAGTTCTTC. It yields the protein CASSFRTGQKHYNEQFF.